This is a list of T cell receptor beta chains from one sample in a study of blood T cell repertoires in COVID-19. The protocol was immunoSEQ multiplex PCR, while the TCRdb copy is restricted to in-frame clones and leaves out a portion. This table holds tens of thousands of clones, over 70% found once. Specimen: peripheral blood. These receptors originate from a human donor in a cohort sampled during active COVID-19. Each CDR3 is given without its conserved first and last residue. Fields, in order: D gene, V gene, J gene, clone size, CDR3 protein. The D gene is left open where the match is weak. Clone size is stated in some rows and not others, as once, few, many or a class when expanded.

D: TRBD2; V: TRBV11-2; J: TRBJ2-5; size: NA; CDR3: ASSFRRGGFETQY
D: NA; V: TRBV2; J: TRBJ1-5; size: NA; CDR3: ASSEPTDRPQH
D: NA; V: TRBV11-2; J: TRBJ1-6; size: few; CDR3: ASSSSYPGLQYSPLH
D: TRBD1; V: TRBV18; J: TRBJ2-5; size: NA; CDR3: ASSPVPDRGRETQY
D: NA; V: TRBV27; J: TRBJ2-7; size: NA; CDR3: ASRNRAAYEQY
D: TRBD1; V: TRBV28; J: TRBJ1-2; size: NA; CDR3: ASSSGQLYGYT
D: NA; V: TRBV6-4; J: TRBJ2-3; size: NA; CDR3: ASTPVPRTQY
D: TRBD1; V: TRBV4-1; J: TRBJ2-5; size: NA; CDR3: ASSLSDRAFQETQY
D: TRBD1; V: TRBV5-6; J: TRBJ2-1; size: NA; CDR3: ASSQDRLDEQF
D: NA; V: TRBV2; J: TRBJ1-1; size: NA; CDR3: ASRAPIDEAF
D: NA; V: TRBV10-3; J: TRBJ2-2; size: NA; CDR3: AITPSQYPGTGELF
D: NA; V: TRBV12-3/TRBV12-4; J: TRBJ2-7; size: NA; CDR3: ASSLGPTNQY
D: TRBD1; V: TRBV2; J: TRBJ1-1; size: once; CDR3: ASSERDRRLEAF
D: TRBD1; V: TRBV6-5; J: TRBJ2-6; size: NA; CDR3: AKRGQGSGANVLT
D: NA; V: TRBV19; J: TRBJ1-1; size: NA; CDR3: AGCSLGDTEAF
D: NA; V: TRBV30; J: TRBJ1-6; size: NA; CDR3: AWKRESYNSPLH
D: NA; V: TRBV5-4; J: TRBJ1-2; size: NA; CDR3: ASSDSGHIYGYT
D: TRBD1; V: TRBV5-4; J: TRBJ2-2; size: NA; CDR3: ASSGRDRVTTGELF
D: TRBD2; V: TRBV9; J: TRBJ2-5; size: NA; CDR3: ASSPSGGTSETQY
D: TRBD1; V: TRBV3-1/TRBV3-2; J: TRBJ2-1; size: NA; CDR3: ASSHGNRGLNNEQF
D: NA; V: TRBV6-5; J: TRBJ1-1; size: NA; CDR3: ASSSTFVADTEAF
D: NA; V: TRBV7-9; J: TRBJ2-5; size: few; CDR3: ASRPQGRKTQY
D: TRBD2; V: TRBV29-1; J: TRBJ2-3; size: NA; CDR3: SVGTSGGYTDTQY
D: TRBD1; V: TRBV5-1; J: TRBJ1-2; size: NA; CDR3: ASSISDRGVGGYT
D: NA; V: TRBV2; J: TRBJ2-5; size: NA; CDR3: ASSEVTAGEETQY
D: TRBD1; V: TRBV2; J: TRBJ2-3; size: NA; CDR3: AIAGTGGLTDTQY
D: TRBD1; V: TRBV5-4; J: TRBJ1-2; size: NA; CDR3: ASSSQGGYGYT
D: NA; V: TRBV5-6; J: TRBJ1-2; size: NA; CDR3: ASSLFGGQANYGYT
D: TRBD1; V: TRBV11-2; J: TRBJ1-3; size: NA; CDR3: ASSFDRTGVNTIY
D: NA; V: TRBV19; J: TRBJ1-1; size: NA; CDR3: ASQIRTEAF
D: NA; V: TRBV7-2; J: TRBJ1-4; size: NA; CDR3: ASSLALTGALF
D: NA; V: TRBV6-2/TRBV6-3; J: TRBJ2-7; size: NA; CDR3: ASSYSLAQSYEQY
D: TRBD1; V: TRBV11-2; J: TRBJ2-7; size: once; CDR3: ASSLEHIQGAYEQY
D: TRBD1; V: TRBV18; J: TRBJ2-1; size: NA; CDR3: ASSSAGTGSYNEQF
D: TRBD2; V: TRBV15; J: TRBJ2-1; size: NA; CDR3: ATSSGVTSGGKNNEQF
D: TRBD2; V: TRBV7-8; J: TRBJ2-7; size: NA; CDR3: ASSLLSSGPYEQY
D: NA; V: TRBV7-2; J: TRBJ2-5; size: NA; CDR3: ASSPGRETQY
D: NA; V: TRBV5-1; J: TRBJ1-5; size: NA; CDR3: ASSSGGYSNQPQH
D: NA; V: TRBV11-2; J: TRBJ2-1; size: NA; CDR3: ASSLDLSRAVDEQF
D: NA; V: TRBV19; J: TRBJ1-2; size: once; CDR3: ASKRGAGGYT
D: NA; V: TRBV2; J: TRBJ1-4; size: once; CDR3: ASRPRTSEKLF
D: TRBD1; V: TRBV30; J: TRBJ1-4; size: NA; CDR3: AWSTAGTGIREKLF
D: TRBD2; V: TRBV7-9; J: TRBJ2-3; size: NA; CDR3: ASSLASGGTTDTQY
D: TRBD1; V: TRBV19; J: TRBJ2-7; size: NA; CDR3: ASSWAPGTGAIEQY
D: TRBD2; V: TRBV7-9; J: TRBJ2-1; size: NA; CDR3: ASSLDRSGGVYNEQF
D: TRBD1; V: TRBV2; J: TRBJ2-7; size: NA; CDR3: ASSLQGASYEQY
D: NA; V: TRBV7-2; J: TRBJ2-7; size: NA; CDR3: ASSLYQDSYEQY
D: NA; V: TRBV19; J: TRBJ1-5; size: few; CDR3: ASSMMAVNQPQH
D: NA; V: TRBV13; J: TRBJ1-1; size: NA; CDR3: ASSLGQTNTEAF
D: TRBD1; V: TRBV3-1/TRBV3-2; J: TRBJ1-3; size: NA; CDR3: ASSRDRLSGNTIY
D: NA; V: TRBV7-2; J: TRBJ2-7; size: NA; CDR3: ASSLPQGAVAYEQY